This T cell receptor (beta chain) derives from a study of blood T cell repertoires in COVID-19. Study-wide context: Sample material is recorded as cDNA or gDNA derived from T cells, B-cell-depleted T cells, or PBMCs.

Data came from immunoSEQ multiplex PCR; TCRdb stores just in-frame clones and leaves some out. The top ten clones hold around 1.5% of a sample with about 250,000 clones, more than 75% of them seen once. V lost 2 bases and J lost 9; bases outside the gene matches: 11. Germline-derived CDR1 and CDR2 are LGHDT and YNNKEL (reference sequence). The CDR3 extends over 15 amino acids. Sequenced sample: peripheral blood. The receptor's source is a woman aged 55-69 years who had recovered from COVID-19. This chain links TRBV3-1 (or the pseudogene TRBV3-2) with TRBJ2-5, with TRBD2 identical over 8 bases. The CDR3: CASSQKPAGVGAQYF. CDR3 DNA sequence: TGTGCCAGCAGCCAAAAGCCAGCGGGGGTCGGGGCCCAGTACTTC.